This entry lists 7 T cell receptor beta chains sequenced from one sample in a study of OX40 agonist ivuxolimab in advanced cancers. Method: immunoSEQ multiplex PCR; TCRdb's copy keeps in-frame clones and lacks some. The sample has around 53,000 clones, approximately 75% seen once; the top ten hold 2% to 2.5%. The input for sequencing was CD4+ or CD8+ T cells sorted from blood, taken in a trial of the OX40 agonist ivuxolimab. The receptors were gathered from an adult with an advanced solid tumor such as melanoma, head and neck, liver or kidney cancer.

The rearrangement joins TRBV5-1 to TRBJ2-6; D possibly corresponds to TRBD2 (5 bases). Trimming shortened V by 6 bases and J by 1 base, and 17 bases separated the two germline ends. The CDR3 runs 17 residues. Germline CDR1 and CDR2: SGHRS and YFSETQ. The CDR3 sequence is CASTRTAVGSGANVLTF. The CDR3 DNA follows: TGCGCCAGCACTAGGACTGCCGTGGGATCTGGGGCCAACGTCCTGACTTTC.

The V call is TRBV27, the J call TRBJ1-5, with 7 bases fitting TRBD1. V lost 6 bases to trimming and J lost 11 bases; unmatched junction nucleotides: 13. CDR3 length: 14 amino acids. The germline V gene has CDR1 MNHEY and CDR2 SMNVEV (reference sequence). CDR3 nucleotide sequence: TGTGCCAGCAGCTACAGGGGATATCAAGGGGCCCAGCATTTT. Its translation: CASSYRGYQGAQHF.

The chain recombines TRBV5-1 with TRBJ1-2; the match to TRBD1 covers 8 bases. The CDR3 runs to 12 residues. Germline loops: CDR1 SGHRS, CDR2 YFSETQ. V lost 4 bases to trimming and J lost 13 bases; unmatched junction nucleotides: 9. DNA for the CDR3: TGCGCCAGCAGCATAGTGGGACAGGCCGGCACCTTC. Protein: CASSIVGQAGTF.

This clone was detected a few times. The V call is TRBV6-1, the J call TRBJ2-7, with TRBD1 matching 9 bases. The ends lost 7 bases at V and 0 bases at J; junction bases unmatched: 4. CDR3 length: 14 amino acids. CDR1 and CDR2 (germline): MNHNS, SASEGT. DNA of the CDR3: TGTGCCAGCAAAGGGGACAGGGTCTCCTACGAGCAGTACTTC. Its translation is CASKGDRVSYEQYF.

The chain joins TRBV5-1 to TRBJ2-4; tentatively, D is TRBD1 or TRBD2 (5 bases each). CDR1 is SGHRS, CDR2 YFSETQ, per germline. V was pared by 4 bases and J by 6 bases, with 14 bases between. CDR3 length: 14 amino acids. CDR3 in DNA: TGCGCCAGCAGCGCCGCGGGTCAGGGAAACATTCAGTACTTC. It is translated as CASSAAGQGNIQYF.

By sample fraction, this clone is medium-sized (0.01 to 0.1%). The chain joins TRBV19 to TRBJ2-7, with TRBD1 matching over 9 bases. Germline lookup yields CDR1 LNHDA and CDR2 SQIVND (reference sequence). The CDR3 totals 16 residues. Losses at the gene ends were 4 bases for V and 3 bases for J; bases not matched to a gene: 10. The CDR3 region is CASSKVGGQGFYEQYF. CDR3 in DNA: TGTGCCAGTAGTAAGGTTGGGGGACAGGGATTCTACGAGCAGTACTTC.

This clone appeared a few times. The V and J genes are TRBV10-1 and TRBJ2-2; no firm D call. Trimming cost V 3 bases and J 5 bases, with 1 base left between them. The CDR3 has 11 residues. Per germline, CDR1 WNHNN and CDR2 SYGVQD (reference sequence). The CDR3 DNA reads TGCGCCAGCAGTGAAACCGGGGAGCTGTTTTTT. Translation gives CASSETGELFF.